The 10 T cell receptor beta chains below all came from one sample that was sequenced in a study of blood T cell repertoires in COVID-19. This table comes from immunoSEQ multiplex PCR, and its TCRdb copy is limited to in-frame clones, with some not included. Seen here are about 190,000 clones, approximately 84% observed once, and the top ten hold roughly 4.6%. Sequencing used peripheral blood. Every receptor here comes from a woman aged 70 to 79 with active or convalescent COVID-19.

This clone was detected once. The genes are TRBV5-6 and TRBJ2-5, with D perhaps matching TRBD2 (5 bases). The CDR3 has 11 residues. V shed 4 bases and J shed 10 bases, with 11 bases lying between them. Germline V gene lookup returns CDR1 SGHDT and CDR2 YYEEEE. The CDR3 DNA is TGTGCCAGCAGCGTTACTAGGCGCCAGTACTTC. It is translated as CASSVTRRQYF.

The rearrangement joins TRBV4-1 to TRBJ2-5; D is uncertain. The CDR3 covers 13 residues. CDR1 and CDR2 (germline): MGHRA, YSYEKL. Trimming pared 5 bases from V and 5 bases from J, leaving 12 bases between. CDR3 region: CASSFNFRETQYF. In nucleotides, the CDR3 is TGCGCCAGCAGCTTTAATTTCCGGGAGACCCAGTACTTC.

Turning to this clone: Within the sample, other DNA sequences also encode this same CDR3. This rearrangement joins TRBV27 to TRBJ1-1; D gene uncertain. Trimming shortened V by 2 bases and J by 5 bases, and 9 bases separated the two germline ends. CDR3 length: 13 amino acids. Germline CDR1 is MNHEY and CDR2 is SMNVEV (reference sequence). The CDR3 sequence: CASSLNRRTEAFF. CDR3 coding DNA: TGTGCCAGCAGTTTAAACCGGCGGACTGAAGCTTTCTTT.

The chain combines TRBV3-1 (or the pseudogene TRBV3-2) with TRBJ1-5; TRBD1 is a possible D gene (6 bases). Trimming removed 1 base at V and 6 bases at J, with 16 bases between. Germline CDR1 reads LGHDT; CDR2 reads YNNKEL (reference sequence). The CDR3 loop spans 16 amino acids. The CDR3 sequence: CASSQGRGHQTQPQHF. CDR3 bases: TGTGCCAGCAGCCAAGGTAGGGGACATCAGACTCAGCCCCAGCATTTT.

The chain couples TRBV6-2 or TRBV6-3 to TRBJ1-2; perhaps TRBD1 as D (6 bases). There are 15 residues in the CDR3. Germline CDR1 reads MNHEY; CDR2 reads SVGEGT. Trimming removed 4 bases from V and 5 bases from J, with 17 bases in between. Written as DNA, the CDR3 is TGTGCCAGCAGTTCAAATGGGGGCAATCGGTATGGCTACACCTTC. Its protein product is CASSSNGGNRYGYTF.

This clone was picked up one time. CDR3 in amino acids: CASSPVGDRDYEQYF. The CDR3, as DNA: TGTGCCAGCAGCCCAGTGGGGGACAGGGATTACGAGCAGTACTTC. This sequence joins TRBV9 and TRBJ2-7; 9 nucleotides align to TRBD1. Germline CDR1 SGDLS, CDR2 YYNGEE. This CDR3 has 15 amino acids. The V segment lost 4 bases and the J segment 4 bases; nucleotides outside the gene matches: 9.

The V call is TRBV20-1, the J call TRBJ2-7; 13 bases are a match to TRBD2. The CDR3 extends over 14 amino acids. Trimming at V came to 3 bases and at J to 7 bases, leaving 6 bases not matched to a gene. The germline gives CDR1 DFQATT, CDR2 SNEGSKA (reference sequence). CDR3 sequence reads: CSASTSGRAGEQYF. CDR3 sequence (DNA): TGCAGTGCTAGTACTAGCGGGAGGGCCGGAGAGCAGTACTTC.

The chain employs TRBV7-2 and TRBJ2-5; a possible D gene is TRBD2 (6 bases). Trimming took 5 bases from V and 2 from J, leaving 9 bases between them. The CDR3 has 13 residues. Germline values: CDR1 SGHTA, CDR2 FQGNSA. The CDR3: CASSLGTQETQYF. The CDR3 region has the DNA TGTGCCAGCAGCCTAGGGACTCAAGAGACCCAGTACTTC.

J is TRBJ1-2 and V is TRBV5-8, with TRBD1 as a possible D gene (6 bases). Germline V gene sequence: CDR1 SGHTS, CDR2 YDEGEE. V shed 1 base and J shed 4 bases, with 14 bases lying between them. This CDR3 is built from 15 residues. The CDR3 sequence: CASSLRQVRGYGYTF. The CDR3 DNA sequence: TGTGCCAGCAGCTTGCGACAGGTGCGCGGCTATGGCTACACCTTC. The full variable domain, with the rest looked up from reference TRBV5-8 and TRBJ1-2, is EAGVTQSPTHLIKTRGQQATLRCSPISGHTSVYWYQQALGLGLQFLLWYDEGEERNRGNFPPRFSGRQFPNYSSELNVNALELEDSALYLCASSLRQVRGYGYTFGSGTRLTVV.

This clone appeared once. The V and J genes are TRBV21-1 and TRBJ2-1; the table's D call, TRBD1, was not checked against the DNA. TRBV21-1 is a pseudogene locus. This CDR3 is built from 16 residues. CDR3 bases: TGTGCCAGCAGCAATCGACCGACAGGGGGAGTCAATGAGCAGTTCTTC. This sequence encodes CASSNRPTGGVNEQFF.